The subject of this entry is one T cell receptor beta chain. Its antigen is still unknown. Base-call qualities are not available, and no considerably larger clone is one nucleotide away. The source of the sample is a study of T-cell memory formation after mild COVID-19 (dated by TCRdb to 2020 to 2023). For the study in its entirety: TCR sequence clusters from the two donors were found to be largely donor specific. Longitudinal TCRalpha and TCRbeta repertoire sequencing tracked T-cell clones expanding and contracting after mild COVID-19 in two donors. The cohort was made up of two young adult volunteers, one female and one male, who were previously healthy. Broad study findings and their caveats: Clones contracting from day 15 to 85 had balanced CD4/CD8 phenotypes, while a second wave expanding from day 15 to 37 was biased towards CD4+. Some responding clones were detected in pre-infection memory, suggesting pre-existing cross-reactive memory T cells joined the SARS-CoV-2 response. Only two mild cases were covered in the study, and larger cohorts including severe cases with pre-infection samples were considered necessary. SARS-CoV-2 specificity was not confirmed for the second-wave clones peaking on day 37. Contracting CD4+ clones were found mainly in CM and EM memory subsets, while CD8+ clones were enriched in EMRA.

Ficoll-Paque density gradient centrifugation was used to isolate PBMCs. Data came from an Illumina NovaSeq 6000. TCRalpha and TCRbeta cDNA libraries were constructed by 5'RACE with constant-segment primers, with sample barcodes and unique molecular identifiers being introduced. RNA was extracted from every sample with Trizol reagent. Library amplification was performed in two PCR steps, and a second sample barcode and Illumina TruSeq adapters were introduced in the second step. The libraries were sequenced on an Illumina NovaSeq using 2 x 150 bp paired-end reads. In the original analysis: With migec v1.2.7, reads were demultiplexed and then collapsed into UMI-guided consensus sequences. Using mixcr v2.1.11, UMI consensuses were aligned to TRA and TRB V and J templates and then assembled into clonotypes. Expanded or contracted clonotypes were those called significant by both edgeR and NoisET, with noise models trained on biological replicates. edgeR calls used a false discovery rate-adjusted p below 0.01 and a log2 fold-change threshold of 1. PCA with hierarchical clustering of max-normalized trajectories of the 1000 most abundant clonotypes was used as exploratory dynamics analysis. Each responding clone was given a CD4 or CD8 phenotype based on the CD4+ and CD8+ repertoires, which had been sequenced separately. TCRdb itself trimmed the public reads at Q25 with fastp, ran MiXCR and retained productive beta chains. CDR3 protein sequences are deduplicated, and each keeps its most common genes and DNA. These V and J calls are TCRdb output, not the study's own analysis. This sample comprises around 530,000 distinct CDR3 sequences, about 20% of them detected only once. Under 8.5% of the sample is in the top ten clones.

This TCR was sampled from an adult woman who had mild COVID-19 (a few samples of this study predate the infection). The sample titles of this study are shuffled in the database, so cell type and time point are left out; the donor was told from shared clones. Material: PBMCs or a T cell subset sorted from them (not recorded which).

The nucleotide sequence is TGTGCCATCAGTGACGTGGCCAGCTCCTACGAGCAGTACTTC. This encodes CAISDVASSYEQYF. This chain is built from TRBV10-3 and TRBJ2-7, with the D segment identity uncertain. The CDR3 covers 14 residues, taking in both the cysteine and the phenylalanine. The CDR3 DNA has 42 bases and is translated from base 1. At the junction V is shortened by 3 bases and J by 0 bases, with 9 bases in between. According to the germline V gene, CDR1 reads ENHRY and CDR2 reads SYGVKD.